This T cell receptor (beta chain) comes out of a study of blood T cell repertoires in COVID-19. On the study more broadly: The study drew acute and convalescent COVID-19 samples from the United States, Italy and Spain. Sources were T cells, B-cell-depleted T cells, or PBMCs; the material itself was cDNA or gDNA.

In the study's own analysis: The authors estimated nucleated cell counts from reference gene primer amplification. TCRdb keeps only in-frame clones here, not all; method: immunoSEQ multiplex PCR. The DNA was the basis for D and trimming; V, J and clone size are from that table. The repertoire holds around 700,000 clones, with around 90% as singletons. V was cut by 2 bases and J by 7 bases, with 9 bases left in between. The V gene's germline CDR1 is KGHSH and CDR2 LQKENI. The CDR3 is 13 residues long. The chain couples TRBV18 to TRBJ2-1; a weak D match, TRBD1 (6 bases). Material: peripheral blood. The TCR comes from a young woman with acute or convalescent COVID-19. DNA for the CDR3: TGTGCCAGCTCACCAGACAGGACAAATGAGCAGTTCTTC. Translated, it gives CASSPDRTNEQFF. The whole variable domain, filled in from reference TRBV18 and TRBJ2-1, reads NAGVMQNPRHLVRRRGQEARLRCSPMKGHSHVYWYRQLPEEGLKFMVYLQKENIIDESGMPKERFSAEFPKEGPSILRIQQVVRGDSAAYFCASSPDRTNEQFFGPGTRLTVL.